Listed here are 18 T cell receptor beta chains from one sample, sequenced in a study of T cells in Graves' hyperthyroidism and ophthalmopathy. Researchers amplified the TCR beta CDR3 regions from RNA transcripts. The primer set for the first-round RT-PCR of the TCR CDR3 was HTBI. TCRdb processed the multiplex PCR reads anew with MiXCR; each CDR3 protein has one entry. The table includes nearly 600,000 distinct CDR3 sequences, approximately 15% detected once. The sequenced sample consisted of blood. The source is a woman aged 18 to 35 with Graves' ophthalmopathy.

This sequence joins TRBV10-3 and TRBJ1-6, with D possibly TRBD1 on 6 matching bases. This CDR3 comprises 14 residues. Germline assignment: CDR1 ENHRY and CDR2 SYGVKD. Between the trimmed V and J ends, which lost 3 bases and 10 bases, there was a span of 13 bases. CDR3 protein: CAISEQGYSSPLHF. The DNA of the CDR3 is TGTGCCATCAGTGAACAGGGTTATAGCTCACCCCTCCACTTT.

This clonotype came up many times. The V and J genes are TRBV27 and TRBJ2-3; weak D call: TRBD1 (5 bases). In germline, CDR1 is MNHEY, CDR2 SMNVEV (reference sequence). The V end was cut by 5 bases, the J end by 11 bases, with 20 bases between. This CDR3 has 14 amino acids. The chain's CDR3 is CASSPPGFFSEQYF. CDR3 DNA: TGTGCCAGCAGTCCACCAGGGTTTTTCAGCGAGCAGTATTTT.

V usage is TRBV24-1 and J usage is TRBJ1-2; TRBD1 agrees at 8 bases. The length of the CDR3 is 11 residues. Germline V gene data show CDR1 as KGHDR and CDR2 as SFDVKD. After removal of 3 bases from V and 14 bases from J, the junction contained 4 bases not matched to a gene. CDR3 residues: CATSDRDRLTF. The CDR3 bases are TGTGCCACCAGTGATCGGGACAGGTTAACCTTC.

The chain carries TRBV5-1 and TRBJ2-7; 10 bases are shared with TRBD2. Germline loops: CDR1 SGHRS, CDR2 YFSETQ. The ends lost 4 bases at V and 5 bases at J; junction bases unmatched: 12. This CDR3 comprises 16 residues. CDR3 bases: TGCGCCAGCAGCCCCTATAGCGGGAGGTCCCCCCACGAGCAGTACTTC. Translating it yields CASSPYSGRSPHEQYF.

In its sample, this clonotype was seen many times. The chain employs TRBV7-9 and TRBJ2-1; D is unclear. This CDR3 is built from 9 residues. The germline V gene has CDR1 SEHNR and CDR2 FQNEAQ (reference sequence). Trimming removed 6 bases from V and 8 bases from J, with 2 bases in between. CDR3 nucleotide sequence: TGTGCCAGCAGAGATGAGCAGTTCTTC. Its protein product is CASRDEQFF. Full variable domain (remainder filled in from reference TRBV7-9 and TRBJ2-1): DTGVSQNPRHKITKRGQNVTFRCDPISEHNRLYWYRQTLGQGPEFLTYFQNEAQLEKSRLLSDRFSAERPKGSFSTLEIQRTEQGDSAMYLCASRDEQFFGPGTRLTVL.

This clonotype was found many times. The chain carries TRBV20-1 and TRBJ2-2; 9 bases are shared with TRBD2. The CDR3 contains 14 residues. Germline V gene data show CDR1 as DFQATT and CDR2 as SNEGSKA (reference sequence). J lost 8 bases, V lost 2 bases, and 6 bases had no gene match. In DNA form, the CDR3 reads TGCAGTGCTAGAACCGGGACTAGCACAGGGGAGCTGTTTTTT. Amino acids: CSARTGTSTGELFF.

The sample holds a few counts of this clonotype. The gene calls are TRBV20-1 and TRBJ1-2; D perhaps matches TRBD1 (5 bases). This CDR3 has 12 residues. CDR1 is DFQATT and CDR2 is SNEGSKA in the germline V gene (reference sequence). V dropped 2 bases and J dropped 7 bases, with 11 bases sitting between them. The CDR3: CSARPSGSGYTF. The DNA for the CDR3 is TGCAGTGCTAGACCTTCAGGGTCTGGCTACACCTTC.

This clonotype was picked up many times. The rearrangement joins TRBV5-1 to TRBJ1-2; the D gene is possibly TRBD1 (5 bases). Trimming took off 4 bases at V and 4 bases at J, with 11 bases between the two ends. CDR3 length: 13 amino acids. The germline V gene encodes CDR1 SGHRS and CDR2 YFSETQ. DNA of the CDR3: TGCGCCAGCAGCCCGGGACGGCGCTATGGCTACACCTTC. Translating it yields CASSPGRRYGYTF. The full variable domain, its missing parts supplied by reference TRBV5-1 and TRBJ1-2, is KAGVTQTPRYLIKTRGQQVTLSCSPISGHRSVSWYQQTPGQGLQFLFEYFSETQRNKGNFPGRFSGRQFSNSRSEMNVSTLELGDSALYLCASSPGRRYGYTFGSGTRLTVV.

This clonotype was counted at least ten times. The chain has TRBV7-6 and TRBJ2-7, with 7 bases fitting TRBD1. Germline CDR1 SGHVS, CDR2 FNYEAQ. This CDR3 contains 17 residues. Trimming cost V 2 bases and J 0 bases; bases outside gene matches: 10. Here the CDR3 reads CASSLTPPRQGSYEQYF. CDR3 in DNA: TGTGCCAGCAGCTTAACACCACCTCGACAGGGCTCCTACGAGCAGTACTTC. Combining the CDR3 with reference TRBV7-6 and TRBJ2-7 gives the whole variable domain GAGVSQSPRYKVTKRGQDVALRCDPISGHVSLYWYRQALGQGPEFLTYFNYEAQQDKSGLPNDRFSAERPEGSISTLTIQRTEQRDSAMYRCASSLTPPRQGSYEQYFGPGTRLTVT.

V is TRBV19 and J is TRBJ1-5; weak D call: TRBD1 (6 bases). The CDR3 runs 14 residues. Germline V CDR1 and CDR2: LNHDA, SQIVND (reference sequence). Trimming removed 5 bases at V and 8 bases at J, with 16 bases between. The CDR3, as DNA: TGTGCCAGTAGTCTCGGGGGGGCAAGGGAGCCCCAGCATTTT. Encoded protein: CASSLGGAREPQHF.

This clonotype was seen more than once but under ten times. The chain recombines TRBV5-1 with TRBJ2-5; 13 bases fit TRBD2. Losses at the gene ends were 0 bases for V and 3 bases for J; bases not matched to a gene: 2. CDR3 size: 16 residues. Germline lookup yields CDR1 SGHRS and CDR2 YFSETQ. CDR3: CASSLAGLAGEETQYF. CDR3 bases: TGCGCCAGCAGCTTGGCAGGACTAGCGGGAGAAGAGACCCAGTACTTC.

Points on this clonotype: A read error may account for a junction end that differs from germline. V gene TRBV28 combines with J gene TRBJ2-5; TRBD2 matches 12 bases. The length of the CDR3 is 14 residues. Per germline, CDR1 MDHEN and CDR2 SYDVKM. The DNA for the CDR3 is TGTGCCAGCAGCCGGACGAGACTAGCGGGAGCTTGGGACTTC. Translated, it gives CASSRTRLAGAWDF.

The table lists this clonotype with many counts. This sequence joins TRBV11-2 and TRBJ1-2; possibly TRBD1 for D (5 bases). The V end was cut by 5 bases, the J end by 6 bases, with 16 bases between. CDR1 and CDR2 (germline): SGHAT, FQNNGV. The CDR3 runs to 14 residues. The CDR3 reads CASSHSGTKNGYTF. The CDR3 nucleotides are TGTGCCAGCAGCCACTCCGGGACTAAGAATGGCTACACCTTC.

This clonotype was seen ten or more times. V usage is TRBV12-3 or TRBV12-4 and J usage is TRBJ2-1, with TRBD1 matching 12 bases. The J segment lost 0 bases and the V segment lost 3 bases, leaving 12 bases of the junction unmatched. This CDR3 has 20 residues. Here the CDR3 reads CASSFPPGQGASSSYNEQFF. CDR3 in DNA: TGTGCCAGCAGTTTTCCCCCGGGACAGGGGGCCTCCAGCTCCTACAATGAGCAGTTCTTC.

This clonotype was seen ten or more times. V usage is TRBV12-3 or TRBV12-4 and J usage is TRBJ2-5; the D gene could be TRBD1 or TRBD2 (7 bases each). This CDR3 spans 16 amino acids. The V gene lost 5 bases and the J gene lost 5 bases, with 21 bases spanning the gap. CDR3 sequence (DNA): TGTGCCAGCAGTCCCTTGTGGGGGGGCAGGGGGGAGACCCAGTACTTC. Translated: CASSPLWGGRGETQYF.

This clonotype showed up many times. The chain recombines TRBV20-1 with TRBJ1-1; TRBD1 matches at 9 bases. V lost 5 bases to trimming and J lost 4 bases; unmatched junction nucleotides: 8. CDR3 length: 14 amino acids. Germline CDR1 reads DFQATT; CDR2 reads SNEGSKA (reference sequence). CDR3 nucleotides: TGCAGTGCTGATACCGGGACAGGGATCACTGAAGCTTTCTTT. Encoded protein: CSADTGTGITEAFF.

This clonotype was counted between two and nine times. A clone one base away is much larger, so this may be a read error. This chain uses TRBV2 with TRBJ2-7, with D uncertain. Germline lookup yields CDR1 SNHLY and CDR2 FYNNEI. CDR3 length: 14 amino acids. CDR3 residues: CTSSGEQNPYEQYF. The CDR3 DNA reads as TGTACCAGCAGTGGGGAACAGAACCCCTACGAGCAGTACTTC.

This clonotype was recorded a few times. The chain recombines TRBV5-4 with TRBJ1-1, with D possibly being TRBD1 (5 bases). The CDR3 is 16 amino acids. Germline V gives CDR1 SGHNT, CDR2 YYREEE (reference sequence). V was shortened by 5 bases and J by 0 bases, with 17 bases between the two germline ends. The CDR3 coding sequence is TGTGCCAGCAGTCACTTGGGGGAATACATGAACACTGAAGCTTTCTTT. Translating it yields CASSHLGEYMNTEAFF.